The 23 T cell receptor beta chains below all came from one sample that was sequenced in a study of CXCR3-negative and CXCR3-positive naive CD8 T cells. Carrying UMI labels, the TRB cDNA libraries were prepared through 5' RACE. TCRdb derives one entry per CDR3 protein from the 5' RACE reads, leaving out DNA. This listing includes about 62,000 distinct CDR3 sequences. Sequenced material: naive CXCR3- CD8+ T cells from blood. Subset noted: CD45RO-CCR7+CD27+CD95- naive CD8+ T cells lacking CXCR3 (TNR3-). All receptors come from a human donor in good health. Some clones in this sample may be carry-over from other donors' samples.

J is TRBJ1-2 and V is TRBV28; TCRdb's D call, TRBD1, is unchecked because there is no DNA. Germline V gene sequence: CDR1 MDHEN, CDR2 SYDVKM. The CDR3 is 14 amino acids. This chain's CDR3 is CASSLGIGGYGYTF.

CDR3 sequence: CASSLAGIRETQYF. The chain has TRBV6-2 or TRBV6-3 and TRBJ2-5; with no DNA, the TCRdb D assignment of TRBD2 cannot be verified. Germline values: CDR1 MNHEY, CDR2 SVGEGT. The CDR3 extends over 14 amino acids.

The V call is TRBV27, the J call TRBJ1-2; TCRdb proposes TRBD1, but this gene call is untestable without DNA. This CDR3 is built from 15 residues. In germline, CDR1 is MNHEY, CDR2 SMNVEV (reference sequence). CDR3 sequence: CASSLPGTDVYGYTF.

The chain recombines TRBV4-3 with TRBJ2-7. Germline values: CDR1 LGHNA, CDR2 YSLEER. The CDR3 is 15 amino acids. This CDR3 reads CASSQDLWQEYEQYF.

The V and J genes are TRBV12-3 or TRBV12-4 and TRBJ1-1; TCRdb's D gene call, TRBD1, goes unchecked for lack of DNA. This CDR3 is 14 amino acids long. The CDR3 region is CASSFGLQDTEAFF.

This sequence joins TRBV29-1 and TRBJ1-1. Germline loops: CDR1 SQVTM, CDR2 ANQGSEA. This CDR3 has 12 residues. The chain's CDR3 is CSVEDSTTEAFF.

The chain carries TRBV15 and TRBJ2-7; TCRdb lists TRBD2, though no DNA is available to test this call. Germline assignment: CDR1 LNHNV and CDR2 YYDKDF (reference sequence). The CDR3 spans 15 residues. The CDR3 here is CATSSQRNYSYEQYF.

V gene TRBV29-1 combines with J gene TRBJ2-1; the TRBD1 assignment by TCRdb is unverifiable without DNA. The CDR3 spans 15 residues. Germline CDR1 reads SQVTM; CDR2 reads ANQGSEA. The CDR3 protein is CSVEVTGTGSNEQFF.

The chain joins TRBV7-3 to TRBJ2-5; checking the TCRdb D call of TRBD1 is not possible without DNA. The CDR3 covers 15 residues. Germline V gives CDR1 SGHTA, CDR2 FQGTGA. Here the CDR3 reads CASSLALGVGETQYF.

The genes are TRBV29-1 and TRBJ2-1; TCRdb's D call, TRBD1, is unchecked because there is no DNA. Per the germline V gene, CDR1 is SQVTM and CDR2 is ANQGSEA. The CDR3 runs to 14 residues. The CDR3 loop is CSVDGAVTYNEQFF.

V usage is TRBV5-1 and J usage is TRBJ2-1. The germline CDR1 and CDR2 sequences are SGHRS and YFSETQ. The CDR3 covers 14 residues. The CDR3 reads CASSGQGSYNEQFF.

This chain links TRBV6-5 with TRBJ2-3; TCRdb returns TRBD2, unconfirmable since there is no DNA. The CDR3 sequence is 15 residues long. Looked up from germline, CDR1 is MNHEY and CDR2 is SVGAGI. CDR3 loop: CASSYSGGGADTQYF.

The chain employs TRBV4-2 and TRBJ2-6; the TCRdb D gene call, TRBD1, has no DNA to confirm it. CDR1 is LGHNA, CDR2 YNFKEQ, per germline. The CDR3 is 16 residues long. Here the CDR3 reads CASSQGEGAGANVLTF.

The chain is built from TRBV28 and TRBJ2-7; TCRdb names TRBD2, which stays unverified in the absence of DNA. The CDR3 spans 16 residues. The germline CDR1 and CDR2 sequences are MDHEN and SYDVKM. This CDR3 is CASSLWGLAGIYEQYF. Complete variable domain (other parts from reference TRBV28 and TRBJ2-7): DVKVTQSSRYLVKRTGEKVFLECVQDMDHENMFWYRQDPGLGLRLIYFSYDVKMKEKGDIPEGYSVSREKKERFSLILESASTNQTSMYLCASSLWGLAGIYEQYFGPGTRLTVT.

This rearrangement joins TRBV9 to TRBJ2-1; the TRBD1 assignment by TCRdb is unverifiable without DNA. This CDR3 has 13 residues. CDR1 and CDR2 from the germline V gene are SGDLS and YYNGEE. This CDR3 is CASSGGGQDEQFF.

This chain connects TRBV20-1 to TRBJ2-3; the D call of TRBD1 rests on TCRdb alone, since no DNA is present to check it. The germline gives CDR1 DFQATT, CDR2 SNEGSKA (reference sequence). The CDR3 contains 14 residues. The CDR3 loop reads CSARVRGDTDTQYF.

The chain has TRBV4-2 and TRBJ2-1. The CDR3 covers 18 residues. Germline V gene data show CDR1 as LGHNA and CDR2 as YNFKEQ. The CDR3 sequence is CASSQDRLLAGPYNEQFF.

The chain is built from TRBV28 and TRBJ1-4. This CDR3 has 12 residues. Germline CDR1 reads MDHEN; CDR2 reads SYDVKM. CDR3 residues: CASRGISEKLFF. Complete variable domain (other parts from reference TRBV28 and TRBJ1-4): DVKVTQSSRYLVKRTGEKVFLECVQDMDHENMFWYRQDPGLGLRLIYFSYDVKMKEKGDIPEGYSVSREKKERFSLILESASTNQTSMYLCASRGISEKLFFGSGTQLSVL.

The rearrangement joins TRBV28 to TRBJ2-4; as DNA is missing, the TRBD1 call by TCRdb cannot be tested. Germline lookup yields CDR1 MDHEN and CDR2 SYDVKM. The CDR3 contains 17 residues. CDR3 sequence: CASSFYRGTLAKNIQYF. Looking up the rest from reference TRBV28 and TRBJ2-4 gives the full variable domain: DVKVTQSSRYLVKRTGEKVFLECVQDMDHENMFWYRQDPGLGLRLIYFSYDVKMKEKGDIPEGYSVSREKKERFSLILESASTNQTSMYLCASSFYRGTLAKNIQYFGAGTRLSVL.

This CDR3 reads CSVDGTGTEQYF. This chain links TRBV29-1 with TRBJ2-7; TCRdb calls TRBD1, which cannot be checked without DNA. The CDR3 runs 12 residues. Germline values: CDR1 SQVTM, CDR2 ANQGSEA.

The CDR3 loop reads CASRGTGSGANVLTF. This chain uses TRBV2 with TRBJ2-6; TCRdb returns TRBD1, unconfirmable since there is no DNA. Germline V gene sequence: CDR1 SNHLY, CDR2 FYNNEI. The CDR3 is made up of 15 amino acids.

CDR3: CASTWKNTEAFF. The chain recombines TRBV28 with TRBJ1-1. Germline CDR1 reads MDHEN; CDR2 reads SYDVKM. The CDR3 spans 12 residues.

The chain is built from TRBV4-2 and TRBJ2-1; TCRdb picks TRBD1, but there is no DNA to check that call. Germline V CDR1 and CDR2: LGHNA, YNFKEQ. The CDR3 length is 16 residues. CDR3 loop: CASSQGDSEVNNEQFF.